One and the same sample provided the 22 T cell receptor beta chains below, sequenced in a study of T cell clonality in common variable immunodeficiency. Sequencing was performed with immunoSEQ multiplex PCR; in TCRdb, only in-frame clones are kept and a portion is missing. This sample carries about 39,000 clones, none of them present only once. Input material: peripheral blood mononuclear cells. These receptors originate from a person aged 18 to 70 in good health.

This clone was recorded at least ten times. The read finishes 3 residues shy of the CDR3 end, and the germline J gene is used to complete it. The chain has TRBV4-2 and TRBJ2-2, with 13 bases identical to TRBD2. The CDR3 is made up of 17 amino acids. The germline gives CDR1 LGHNA, CDR2 YNFKEQ. V dropped 2 bases and J dropped 5; count of bases not matched to a gene: 5. The CDR3 is CASSQRGGLAGTGELFF. The covered CDR3 bases are TGTGCCAGCAGCCAAAGGGGGGGACTAGCGGGAACCGGGGAG.

This clone was seen a few times. The read stops 3 residues short of the end of the CDR3; the missing end is completed from the germline J gene. This CDR3 is also generated by other DNA sequences in the sample. The chain recombines TRBV2 with TRBJ1-5, with D tentatively TRBD1 (5 bases). This CDR3 region has 16 residues. The V gene lost 0 bases and the J gene lost 4 bases, with 13 bases spanning the gap. CDR1 and CDR2 (germline): SNHLY, FYNNEI. The sequenced CDR3 bases are TGTGCCAGCAGTGAAGCCCCGACGGGGGGAAATCAGCCC. Translation gives CASSEAPTGGNQP. The whole CDR3 region reads CASSEAPTGGNQPQHF.

Concerning this clone: A read error may be the cause here, since a much bigger clone is one base away. Coverage ceases 3 residues before the CDR3 finishes, and the germline J gene fills in the end. V usage is TRBV2 and J usage is TRBJ2-2, with TRBD1 matching 11 bases. This CDR3 contains 13 residues. Germline V gene sequence: CDR1 SNHLY, CDR2 FYNNEI. The sequenced CDR3 bases are TGTGCCAGCAAGGACAGGGGGCATGAAAAG. The encoded protein is CASKDRGHEK. In full, the CDR3 is CASKDRGHEKLFF.

This clone was found many times. The read is 3 residues too short to cover the CDR3 end, so that end is filled in from the germline J gene. The J gene is TRBJ2-1, the V gene TRBV5-4; 10 bases match TRBD1. The CDR3 spans 15 residues. Germline V gives CDR1 SGHNT, CDR2 YYREEE (reference sequence). V trimming: 3 bases; J trimming: 5 bases; junction bases outside the gene matches: 5. CDR3 amino acids: CASSSRDRGHNEQFF. The CDR3 bases that were read are TGTGCCAGCAGCTCCCGGGACAGGGGCCACAATGAG.

This clone came up many times. The CDR3 sequence is CSATTGDYNSPLFF. Partial CDR3 DNA: TGCAGTGCTACCACCGGGGACTATAATTCACCG. The chain is built from TRBV20-1 and TRBJ2-2, with 7 bases that match TRBD2. The sequence runs out 3 residues before the end of the CDR3; the remainder is reconstructed from the germline J gene. There are 14 residues in the CDR3. In germline, CDR1 is DFQATT, CDR2 SNEGSKA (reference sequence).

The CDR3 bases that were read are TGTGCCAGCAGCCTACTGGGGGCAGGGGCACCC. Translating it yields CASSLLGAGAP. The whole CDR3 sequence is CASSLLGAGAPLHF. The J gene is TRBJ1-6, the V gene TRBV11-1, with D maybe TRBD1 (6 bases). Read data end 3 residues before the CDR3 end; the end is taken from the germline J gene. Trimming removed 5 bases from V and 11 bases from J, with 16 bases in between. CDR1 and CDR2 from the germline V gene are SGHAT and FQDESV (reference sequence). This CDR3 has 14 residues.

This clone was seen repeatedly, ten times or more. The CDR3 end is not reached by the read, which stops 3 residues before it; the germline J gene fills it in. The V and J genes are TRBV7-7 and TRBJ2-3; 8 bases agree with TRBD1. Germline assignment: CDR1 SSHAT and CDR2 FNYEAQ (reference sequence). V gave up 5 bases and J gave up 1 base; unmatched junction bases: 5. The CDR3 has 15 amino acids. Here the CDR3 reads CASSTGTGGTDTQYF. Incomplete CDR3 DNA: TGTGCCAGCAGCACCGGGACAGGAGGCACAGATACG.

This clone was seen repeatedly, ten times or more. The CDR3 end lies 3 residues beyond the end of the read and is filled in from the germline J gene. This chain joins TRBV19 and TRBJ2-2; the D is unclear. Trimming removed 10 bases at V and 4 bases at J, with 16 bases between. Germline CDR1 is LNHDA and CDR2 is SQIVND (reference sequence). This CDR3 region has 14 residues. The sequenced CDR3 bases are TGTGCCACCAGAATCAACACACCCACCGGGGAG. Amino acids: CATRINTPTGE. The whole CDR3 protein is CATRINTPTGELFF.

In this sample, this clone turned up many times. The CDR3 here is CAWGPDNEQFF. CDR3 DNA (partial): TGTGCCTGGGGGCCGGACAATGAG. The rearrangement links TRBV30 to TRBJ2-1, with D unresolved. The read comes to an end 3 residues before the CDR3 does, leaving the germline J gene to fill in the end. The germline V gene has CDR1 GTSNPN and CDR2 SVGIG (reference sequence). The CDR3 length is 11 residues. The V gene lost 5 bases and the J gene lost 5 bases, with 7 bases spanning the gap. The full variable domain, with the rest looked up from reference TRBV30 and TRBJ2-1, is SQTIHQWPATLVQPVGSPLSLECTVEGTSNPNLYWYRQAAGRGLQLLFYSVGIGQISSEVPQNLSASRPQDRQFILSSKKLLLSDSGFYLCAWGPDNEQFFGPGTRLTVL.

In this sample, this clone turned up a few times. Read data end 3 residues before the CDR3 end; the end is taken from the germline J gene. The rearrangement joins TRBV18 to TRBJ1-1, with TRBD1 matching 7 bases. CDR3 length equals 16 residues. The J segment lost 5 bases and the V segment lost 5 bases, leaving 14 bases of the junction unmatched. Germline V gene lookup returns CDR1 KGHSH and CDR2 LQKENI. This chain's CDR3 is CASSSIGTGADTEAFF. The covered CDR3 bases are TGTGCCAGCTCATCTATTGGTACAGGGGCAGATACTGAA.

As regards this clone: The missing CDR3 end, 3 residues past where the read stops, is filled in from the germline J gene. V and J are TRBV7-9 and TRBJ2-3; 9 bases agree with TRBD1. The CDR3 runs to 14 residues. Unmatched junction bases numbered 3, after V lost 5 bases and J lost 3 bases. Germline CDR1 is SEHNR and CDR2 is FQNEAQ (reference sequence). This CDR3 reads CASSPGTGTDTQYF. The CDR3 DNA, read in part, is TGTGCCAGCAGCCCCGGGACAGGGACAGATACG.

In its sample, this clone was seen many times. The read terminates 3 residues ahead of where the CDR3 ends, so the germline J gene completes it. This chain joins TRBV5-1 and TRBJ1-1; 7 positions agree with TRBD1. After removal of 4 bases from V and 4 bases from J, the junction contained 13 bases not matched to a gene. CDR3 length: 16 amino acids. CDR1 is SGHRS and CDR2 is YFSETQ in the germline V gene. The covered CDR3 bases are TGCGCCAGCAGCCGTACGACAGGGACCCCTAGCACTGAA. It encodes CASSRTTGTPSTE. In full, the CDR3 reads CASSRTTGTPSTEAFF. Drawing the rest from reference TRBV5-1 and TRBJ1-1, the complete variable domain is KAGVTQTPRYLIKTRGQQVTLSCSPISGHRSVSWYQQTPGQGLQFLFEYFSETQRNKGNFPGRFSGRQFSNSRSEMNVSTLELGDSALYLCASSRTTGTPSTEAFFGQGTRLTVV.

This clone appeared many times. The read finishes 3 residues shy of the CDR3 end, and the germline J gene is used to complete it. Other DNA sequences in this specimen translate into the identical CDR3. The V gene is TRBV19, the J gene TRBJ2-7; TRBD2 aligns across 10 bases. The CDR3 runs to 14 residues. V lost 4 bases and J lost 6; bases outside the gene matches: 6. CDR1 and CDR2 from the germline V gene are LNHDA and SQIVND (reference sequence). CDR3 sequence: CASSTAGGPIEQYF. Partial CDR3 DNA: TGTGCCAGTAGTACAGCGGGAGGGCCTATCGAG.

This clone showed up many times. The read ends 3 residues early relative to the CDR3; the germline J gene fills the gap. The rearrangement uses TRBV2 and TRBJ2-1, with 7 bases identical to TRBD1. Germline assignment: CDR1 SNHLY and CDR2 FYNNEI. The CDR3 has 13 amino acids. V gave up 6 bases and J gave up 6 bases; unmatched junction bases: 5. The sequenced part of the CDR3 DNA is TGTGCCAGCAGCCTACAGGGGAGCAATGAG. It encodes CASSLQGSNE. In full, the CDR3 reads CASSLQGSNEQFF.

Only a few counts were recorded for this clone. The read ends 3 residues before the CDR3 terminus; that terminus is restored from the germline J gene. The chain uses TRBV7-9 and TRBJ2-3; 7 nucleotides agree with TRBD1. Germline V gene lookup returns CDR1 SEHNR and CDR2 FQNEAQ (reference sequence). The V gene end was trimmed by 5 bases and the J gene end by 6 bases; junction bases not matched to a gene: 5. The CDR3 length is 13 residues. The CDR3 sequence is CASSPQDRDTQYF. The CDR3 bases that were read are TGTGCCAGCAGCCCCCAGGACAGGGATACG.

The table lists this clone with many counts. The read terminates 3 residues before the CDR3 end, so the remaining end is supplied by the germline J gene. The rearrangement joins TRBV19 to TRBJ1-1, with 12 bases matching TRBD1. The CDR3 length is 13 residues. CDR1 LNHDA and CDR2 SQIVND come from the germline V gene (reference sequence). The J segment lost 5 bases and the V segment lost 8 bases, leaving 3 bases of the junction unmatched. CDR3 sequence: CASGDRGRTEAFF. The sequenced part of the CDR3 DNA is TGTGCCAGTGGGGACAGGGGGCGAACTGAA.

This clone appeared a few times. Sequencing ends 3 residues short of the CDR3 end; the germline J gene provides the rest. The chain links TRBV18 to TRBJ1-2; perhaps TRBD1 as D (5 bases). The germline V gene has CDR1 KGHSH and CDR2 LQKENI. The CDR3 spans 18 residues. The CDR3 here is CASSPNMVGTSGINDYTF. CDR3 bases read: TGTGCCAGCTCACCAAATATGGTCGGGACTAGCGGGATAAATGAC.

This clone was seen ten or more times. Read sequence stops 3 residues before the CDR3 end, and the germline J gene provides the missing end. The chain joins TRBV7-3 to TRBJ2-3; D gene uncertain. The CDR3 is 13 amino acids. The germline V gene has CDR1 SGHTA and CDR2 FQGTGA. The sequenced CDR3 bases are TGTGCCAGCAGCTTAATGGCCCAAGAGACG. This codes for CASSLMAQET. The full CDR3 is CASSLMAQETQYF.

This clone was detected ten times or more. The CDR3 extends 3 residues past the end of the read, so its final part is completed from the germline J gene. The chain joins TRBV2 to TRBJ2-5; 15 nucleotides agree with TRBD2. J was trimmed by 4 bases and V by 5 bases; bases with no gene match: 2. The CDR3 totals 15 residues. From germline, CDR1 is SNHLY and CDR2 FYNNEI. CDR3: CASSKGLAGGETQYF. The sequenced CDR3 bases are TGTGCCAGCAGTAAGGGACTAGCGGGAGGAGAGACC. The entire variable domain, with the rest obtained from reference TRBV2 and TRBJ2-5, is as follows: EPEVTQTPSHQVTQMGQEVILRCVPISNHLYFYWYRQILGQKVEFLVSFYNNEISEKSEIFDDQFSVERPDGSNFTLKIRSTKLEDSAMYFCASSKGLAGGETQYFGPGTRLLVL.

This clone was detected many times. The read comes to an end 3 residues before the CDR3 does, leaving the germline J gene to fill in the end. The gene calls are TRBV9 and TRBJ2-1, with 8 positions matching TRBD2. The CDR3 covers 15 residues. Germline CDR1 is SGDLS and CDR2 is YYNGEE. V lost 4 bases and J lost 1; bases outside the gene matches: 4. CDR3 sequence: CASSPGGGSYNEQFF. The CDR3 bases that were read are TGTGCCAGCAGCCCCGGGGGGGGATCCTACAATGAG.

Ten or more counts support this clone. The CDR3 DNA, read in part, is TGTGCCAGTAGTATCTCACAGTTAGGGGTTAACACCGGGGAG. Protein product: CASSISQLGVNTGE. The whole CDR3 protein is CASSISQLGVNTGELFF. The V call is TRBV19, the J call TRBJ2-2, with D possibly matching TRBD1 (5 bases). The read gets to within 3 residues of the CDR3 end, and the germline J gene fills in the rest. Germline V gives CDR1 LNHDA, CDR2 SQIVND (reference sequence). The germline V and J ends were trimmed by 3 bases and 2 bases, with 16 bases remaining between them. The CDR3 runs 17 residues.

This clone was detected many times. The CDR3 is cut off 3 residues early in the read; its end comes from the germline J gene. The chain recombines TRBV5-5 with TRBJ2-7; D perhaps matches TRBD1 (6 bases). Between the trimmed V and J ends, which lost 5 bases and 1 base, there was a span of 16 bases. This CDR3 is built from 15 residues. Looked up from germline, CDR1 is SGHKS and CDR2 is YYEKEE (reference sequence). Incomplete CDR3 DNA: TGTGCCAGCAGTTTTTACCCGGGACAATCCTACGAG. This sequence encodes CASSFYPGQSYE. The entire CDR3 protein is CASSFYPGQSYEQYF.